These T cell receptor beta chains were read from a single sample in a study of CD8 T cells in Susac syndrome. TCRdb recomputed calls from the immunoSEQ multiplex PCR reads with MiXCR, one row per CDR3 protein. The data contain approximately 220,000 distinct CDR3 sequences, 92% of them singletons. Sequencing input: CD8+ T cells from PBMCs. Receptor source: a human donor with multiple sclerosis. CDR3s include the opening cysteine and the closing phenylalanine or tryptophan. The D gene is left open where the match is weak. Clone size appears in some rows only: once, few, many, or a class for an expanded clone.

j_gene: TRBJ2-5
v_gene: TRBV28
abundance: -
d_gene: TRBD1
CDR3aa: CASSLVQGEETQYF
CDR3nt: TGTGCCAGCAGTTTGGTACAGGGGGAAGAGACCCAGTACTTC

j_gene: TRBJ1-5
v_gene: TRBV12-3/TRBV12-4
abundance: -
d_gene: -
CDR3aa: CASSIYRGNQPQHF
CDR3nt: TGTGCCAGCAGCATTTACAGGGGCAATCAGCCCCAGCATTTT

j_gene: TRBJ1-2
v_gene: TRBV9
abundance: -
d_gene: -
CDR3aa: CASSAAWPSYGYTF
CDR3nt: TGTGCCAGCAGCGCCGCCTGGCCGAGCTATGGCTACACCTTC

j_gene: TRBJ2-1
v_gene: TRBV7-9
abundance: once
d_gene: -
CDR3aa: CASSLDTEQFF
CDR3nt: TGTGCCAGCAGCTTAGACACCGAGCAGTTCTTC

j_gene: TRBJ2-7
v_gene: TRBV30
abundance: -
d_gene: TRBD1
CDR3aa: CASYRGYEQYF
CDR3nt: TGTGCCTCCTACAGGGGCTACGAGCAGTACTTC

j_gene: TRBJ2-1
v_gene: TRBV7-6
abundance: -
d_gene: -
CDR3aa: CASSLRVYERQFF
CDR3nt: TGTGCCAGCAGCTTACGGGTCTACGAGAGGCAGTTCTTC

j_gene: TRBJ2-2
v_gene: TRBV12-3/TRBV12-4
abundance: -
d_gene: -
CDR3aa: CASSHFDRPGELFF
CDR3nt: TGTGCCAGCAGTCACTTCGACAGGCCCGGGGAGCTGTTTTTT

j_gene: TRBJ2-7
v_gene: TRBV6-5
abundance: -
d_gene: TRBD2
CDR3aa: CASSYSAPTSGSYEQYF
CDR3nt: TGTGCCAGCAGTTACTCGGCCCCCACTAGCGGGAGCTACGAGCAGTACTTC

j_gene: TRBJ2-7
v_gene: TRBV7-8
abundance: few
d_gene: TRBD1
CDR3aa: CASSLGTGGHEQYF
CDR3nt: TGTGCCAGCAGCTTGGGGACAGGGGGCCACGAGCAGTACTTC

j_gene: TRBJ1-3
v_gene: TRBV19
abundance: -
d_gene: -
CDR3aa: CASSITDYSGNTIYF
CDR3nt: TGTGCCAGTAGTATAACGGATTACTCTGGAAACACCATATATTTT

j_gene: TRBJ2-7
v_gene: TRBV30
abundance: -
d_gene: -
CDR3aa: CAWSVYMDEQYF
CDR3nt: TGTGCCTGGAGTGTATATATGGACGAGCAGTACTTC

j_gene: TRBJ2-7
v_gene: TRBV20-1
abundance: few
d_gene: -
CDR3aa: CSALARDTSYEQYF
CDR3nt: TGCAGTGCCCTGGCTCGGGACACCTCCTACGAGCAGTACTTC

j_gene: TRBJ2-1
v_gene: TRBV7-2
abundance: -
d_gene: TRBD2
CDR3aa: CASSLTLAGLYNEQFF
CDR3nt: TGTGCCAGCAGCCTCACCCTAGCGGGACTCTACAATGAGCAGTTCTTC

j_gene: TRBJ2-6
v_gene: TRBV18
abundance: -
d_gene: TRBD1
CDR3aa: CASSPPRQGSPNVLTF
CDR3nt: TGTGCCAGCTCACCACCAAGACAGGGTTCCCCCAACGTCCTGACTTTC

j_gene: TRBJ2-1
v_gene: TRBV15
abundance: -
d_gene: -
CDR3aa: CATSSGLPSSYNEQFF
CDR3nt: TGTGCCACCAGCAGCGGTCTCCCCTCCTCCTACAATGAGCAGTTCTTC

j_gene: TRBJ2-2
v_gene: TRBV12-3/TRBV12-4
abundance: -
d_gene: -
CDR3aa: CATLSPAGELFF
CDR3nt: TGTGCCACCCTATCCCCCGCCGGGGAGCTGTTTTTT

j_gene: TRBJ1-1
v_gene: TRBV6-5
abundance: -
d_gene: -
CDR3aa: CASRPGEADTEAFF
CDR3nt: TGTGCCAGCAGACCGGGGGAGGCGGACACTGAAGCTTTCTTT

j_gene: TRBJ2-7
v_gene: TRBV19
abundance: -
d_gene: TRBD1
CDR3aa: CASTKQGYEQYF
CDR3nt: TGTGCCAGTACCAAACAGGGGTACGAGCAGTACTTC

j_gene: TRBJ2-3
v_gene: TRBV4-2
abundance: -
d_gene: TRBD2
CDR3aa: CASSSLAGPGGDTQYF
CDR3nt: TGTGCCAGCAGCTCCTTAGCGGGCCCAGGAGGAGATACGCAGTATTTT

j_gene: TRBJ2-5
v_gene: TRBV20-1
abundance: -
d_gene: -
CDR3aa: CSATDGQETQYF
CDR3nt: TGCAGTGCCACGGACGGGCAAGAGACCCAGTACTTC